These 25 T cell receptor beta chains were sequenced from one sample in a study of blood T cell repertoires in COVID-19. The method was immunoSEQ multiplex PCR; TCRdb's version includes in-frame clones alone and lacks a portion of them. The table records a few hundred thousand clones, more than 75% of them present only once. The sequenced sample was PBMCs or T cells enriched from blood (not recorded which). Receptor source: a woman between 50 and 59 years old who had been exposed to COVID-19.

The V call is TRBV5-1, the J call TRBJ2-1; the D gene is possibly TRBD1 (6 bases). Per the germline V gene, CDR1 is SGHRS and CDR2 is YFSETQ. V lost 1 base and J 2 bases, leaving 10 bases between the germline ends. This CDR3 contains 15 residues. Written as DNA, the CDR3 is TGCGCCAGCAGCTTGAGGACAGTGGCCTACAATGAGCAGTTCTTC. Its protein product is CASSLRTVAYNEQFF.

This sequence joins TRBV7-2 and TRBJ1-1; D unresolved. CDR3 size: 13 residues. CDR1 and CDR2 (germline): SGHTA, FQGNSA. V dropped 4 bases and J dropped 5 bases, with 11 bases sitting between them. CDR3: CASSSYTRTEAFF. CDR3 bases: TGTGCCAGCAGCTCCTACACGAGGACTGAAGCTTTCTTT.

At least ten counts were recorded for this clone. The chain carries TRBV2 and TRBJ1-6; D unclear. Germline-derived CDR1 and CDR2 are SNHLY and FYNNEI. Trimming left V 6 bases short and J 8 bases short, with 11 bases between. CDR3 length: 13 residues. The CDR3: CASRKAEDSPLHF. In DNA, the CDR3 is TGTGCCAGCAGGAAGGCAGAGGATTCACCCCTCCACTTT.

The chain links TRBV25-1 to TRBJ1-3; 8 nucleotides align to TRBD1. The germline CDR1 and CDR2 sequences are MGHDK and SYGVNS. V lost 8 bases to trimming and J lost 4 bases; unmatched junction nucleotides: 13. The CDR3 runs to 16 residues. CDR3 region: CASSESQGAFGNTIYF. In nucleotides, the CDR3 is TGTGCCAGCTCCGAGAGCCAGGGGGCGTTCGGAAACACCATATATTTT.

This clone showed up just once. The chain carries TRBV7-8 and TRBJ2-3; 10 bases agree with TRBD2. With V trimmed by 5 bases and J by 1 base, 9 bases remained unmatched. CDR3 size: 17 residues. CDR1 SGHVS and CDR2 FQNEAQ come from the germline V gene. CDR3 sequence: CASSRQPGTSGTDTQYF. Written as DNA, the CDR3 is TGTGCCAGCAGCCGCCAGCCCGGGACTAGCGGCACAGATACGCAGTATTTT. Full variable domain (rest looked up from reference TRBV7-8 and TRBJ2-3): GAGVSQSPRYKVAKRGQDVALRCDPISGHVSLFWYQQALGQGPEFLTYFQNEAQLDKSGLPSDRFFAERPEGSVSTLKIQRTQQEDSAVYLCASSRQPGTSGTDTQYFGPGTRLTVL.

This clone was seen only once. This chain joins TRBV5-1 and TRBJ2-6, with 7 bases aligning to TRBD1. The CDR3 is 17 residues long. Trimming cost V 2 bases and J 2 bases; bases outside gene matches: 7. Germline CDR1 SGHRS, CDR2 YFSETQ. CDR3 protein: CASSFSTRGTGANVLTF. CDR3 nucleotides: TGCGCCAGCAGCTTTTCGACCAGGGGGACTGGGGCCAACGTCCTGACTTTC. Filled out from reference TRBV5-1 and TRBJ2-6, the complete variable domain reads KAGVTQTPRYLIKTRGQQVTLSCSPISGHRSVSWYQQTPGQGLQFLFEYFSETQRNKGNFPGRFSGRQFSNSRSEMNVSTLELGDSALYLCASSFSTRGTGANVLTFGAGSRLTVL.

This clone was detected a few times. The CDR3 DNA reads as TGTGCCAGCAGCTTAGCCCCCAGGGCAGGAGAAAAACTGTTTTTT. Translation gives CASSLAPRAGEKLFF. The chain combines TRBV7-6 with TRBJ1-4; D may be TRBD1 (5 bases). CDR1 is SGHVS, CDR2 FNYEAQ, per germline. The CDR3 is 15 amino acids. V dropped 0 bases and J dropped 8 bases, with 13 bases sitting between them.

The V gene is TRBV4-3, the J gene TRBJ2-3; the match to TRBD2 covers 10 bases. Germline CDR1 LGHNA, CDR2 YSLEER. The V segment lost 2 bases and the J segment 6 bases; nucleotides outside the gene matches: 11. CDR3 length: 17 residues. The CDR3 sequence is CASSQTLAGVQRDTQYF. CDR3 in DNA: TGCGCCAGCAGCCAAACCCTAGCGGGGGTTCAGAGGGATACGCAGTATTTT.

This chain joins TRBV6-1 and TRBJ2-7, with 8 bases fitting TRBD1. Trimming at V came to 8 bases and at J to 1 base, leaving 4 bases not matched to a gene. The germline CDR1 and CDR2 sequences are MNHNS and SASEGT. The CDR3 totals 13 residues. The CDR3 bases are TGTGCCAGCCAAACAGGGGGGTCCTACGAGCAGTACTTC. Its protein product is CASQTGGSYEQYF.

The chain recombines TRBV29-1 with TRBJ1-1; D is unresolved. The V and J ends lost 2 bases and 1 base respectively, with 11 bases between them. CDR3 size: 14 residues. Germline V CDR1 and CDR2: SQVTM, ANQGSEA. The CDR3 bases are TGCAGCGTTGAACCCCGGCGGGGGAACACTGAAGCTTTCTTT. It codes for CSVEPRRGNTEAFF.

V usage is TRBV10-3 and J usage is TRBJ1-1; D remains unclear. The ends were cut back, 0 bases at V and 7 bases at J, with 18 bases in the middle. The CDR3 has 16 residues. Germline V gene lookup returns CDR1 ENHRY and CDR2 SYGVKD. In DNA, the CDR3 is TGTGCCATCAGTGAGTCGTACAGAATGGATATATATGAAGCTTTCTTT. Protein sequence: CAISESYRMDIYEAFF.

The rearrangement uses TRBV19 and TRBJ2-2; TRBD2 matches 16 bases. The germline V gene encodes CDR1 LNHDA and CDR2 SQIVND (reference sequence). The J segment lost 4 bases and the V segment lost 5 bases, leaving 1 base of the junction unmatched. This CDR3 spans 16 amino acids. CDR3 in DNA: TGTGCCAGTAGTGGGACTAGCGGGGGGGTCACCGGGGAGCTGTTTTTT. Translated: CASSGTSGGVTGELFF.

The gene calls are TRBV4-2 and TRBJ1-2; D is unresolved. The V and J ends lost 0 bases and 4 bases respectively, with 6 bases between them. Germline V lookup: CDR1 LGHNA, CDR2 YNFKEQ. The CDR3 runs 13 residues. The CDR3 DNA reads TGTGCCAGCAGCCAAGACACCGGCTATGGCTACACCTTC. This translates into CASSQDTGYGYTF.

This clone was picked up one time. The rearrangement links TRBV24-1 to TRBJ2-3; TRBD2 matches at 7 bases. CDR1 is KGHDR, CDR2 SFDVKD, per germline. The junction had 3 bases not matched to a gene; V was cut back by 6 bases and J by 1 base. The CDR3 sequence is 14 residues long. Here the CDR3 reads CATSLAGGTDTQYF. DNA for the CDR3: TGTGCCACCAGTTTGGCGGGGGGCACAGATACGCAGTATTTT.

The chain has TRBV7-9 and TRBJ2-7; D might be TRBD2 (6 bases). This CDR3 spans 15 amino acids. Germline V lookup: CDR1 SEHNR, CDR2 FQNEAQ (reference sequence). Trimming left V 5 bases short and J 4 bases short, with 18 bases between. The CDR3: CASSPPGGAIYEQYF. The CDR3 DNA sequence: TGTGCCAGCAGCCCGCCAGGAGGGGCGATTTACGAGCAGTACTTC.

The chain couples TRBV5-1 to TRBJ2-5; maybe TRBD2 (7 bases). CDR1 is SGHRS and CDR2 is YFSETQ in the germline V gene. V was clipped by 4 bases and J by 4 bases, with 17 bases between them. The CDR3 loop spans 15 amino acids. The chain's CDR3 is CASSLKGGPGETQYF. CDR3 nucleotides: TGCGCCAGCAGCCTCAAGGGGGGGCCGGGAGAGACCCAGTACTTC.

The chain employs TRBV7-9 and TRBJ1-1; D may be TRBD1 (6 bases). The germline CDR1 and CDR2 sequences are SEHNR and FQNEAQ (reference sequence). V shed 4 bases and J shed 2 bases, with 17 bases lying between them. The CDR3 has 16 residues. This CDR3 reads CASSSDRRGGNTEAFF. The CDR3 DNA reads TGTGCCAGCAGCTCCGACCGGCGTGGGGGCAACACTGAAGCTTTCTTT.

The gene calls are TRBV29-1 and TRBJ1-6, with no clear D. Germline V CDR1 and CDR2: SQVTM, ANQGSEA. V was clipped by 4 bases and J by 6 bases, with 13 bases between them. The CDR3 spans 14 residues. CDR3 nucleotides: TGCAGCGTTGCCGAGGGAGGATTTAATTCACCCCTCCACTTT. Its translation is CSVAEGGFNSPLHF.

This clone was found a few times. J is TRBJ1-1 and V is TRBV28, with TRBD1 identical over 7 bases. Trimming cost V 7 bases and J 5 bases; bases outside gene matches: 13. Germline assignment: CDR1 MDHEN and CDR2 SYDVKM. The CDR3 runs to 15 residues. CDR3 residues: CASTIVEGAVTEAFF. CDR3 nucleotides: TGTGCCAGCACCATCGTGGAGGGGGCAGTTACTGAAGCTTTCTTT.

CDR3 sequence: CASSTTGALDEAFF. The CDR3 coding sequence is TGTGCCAGCTCAACAACAGGGGCGCTTGATGAAGCTTTCTTT. This sequence joins TRBV18 and TRBJ1-1, with 7 positions matching TRBD1. This CDR3 is built from 14 residues. The germline V gene encodes CDR1 KGHSH and CDR2 LQKENI. J lost 7 bases, V lost 5 bases, and 10 bases had no gene match.

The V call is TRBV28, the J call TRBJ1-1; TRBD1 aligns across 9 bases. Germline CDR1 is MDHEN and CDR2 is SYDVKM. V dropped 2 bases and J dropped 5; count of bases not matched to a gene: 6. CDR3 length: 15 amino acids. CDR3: CASSLGGQGGTEAFF. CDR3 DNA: TGTGCCAGCAGTTTAGGGGGACAGGGAGGGACTGAAGCTTTCTTT.

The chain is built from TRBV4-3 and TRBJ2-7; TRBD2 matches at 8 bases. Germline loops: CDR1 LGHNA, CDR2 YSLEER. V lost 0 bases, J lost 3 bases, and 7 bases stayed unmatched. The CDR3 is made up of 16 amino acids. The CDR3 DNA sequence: TGCGCCAGCAGCCAAGATTATTACCGGGGGGGCTACGAGCAGTACTTC. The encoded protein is CASSQDYYRGGYEQYF.

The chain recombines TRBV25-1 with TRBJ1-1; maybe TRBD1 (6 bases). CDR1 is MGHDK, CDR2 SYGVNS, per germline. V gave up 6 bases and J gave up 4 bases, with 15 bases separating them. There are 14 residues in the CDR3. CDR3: CASRARGGGTEAFF. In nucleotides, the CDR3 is TGTGCCAGCAGGGCCAGGGGCGGCGGCACTGAAGCTTTCTTT. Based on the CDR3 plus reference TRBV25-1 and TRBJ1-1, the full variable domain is EADIYQTPRYLVIGTGKKITLECSQTMGHDKMYWYQQDPGMELHLIHYSYGVNSTEKGDLSSESTVSRIRTEHFPLTLESARPSHTSQYLCASRARGGGTEAFFGQGTRLTVV.

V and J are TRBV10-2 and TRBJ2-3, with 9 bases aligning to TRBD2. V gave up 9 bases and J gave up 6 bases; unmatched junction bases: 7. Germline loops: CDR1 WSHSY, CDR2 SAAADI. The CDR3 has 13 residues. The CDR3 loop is CASGLALRDTQYF. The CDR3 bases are TGCGCCAGTGGACTAGCGCTCAGGGATACGCAGTATTTT.

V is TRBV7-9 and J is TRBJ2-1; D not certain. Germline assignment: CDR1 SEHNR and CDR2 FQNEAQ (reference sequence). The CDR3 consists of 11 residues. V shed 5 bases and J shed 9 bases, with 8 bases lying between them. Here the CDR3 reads CASSLYGEQFF. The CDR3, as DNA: TGTGCCAGCAGCCTATACGGTGAGCAGTTCTTC.